This TCR beta chain was profiled in a study of T cell repertoires in cytomegalovirus infection (dated by TCRdb to 2018 to 2020). Study-wide context: Alongside well-studied HLA-B-restricted epitopes, the peptide stimulations were aimed at recently identified HLA-C-restricted CMV epitopes, whose presentation resists viral immunomodulation. The HLA type of each donor mattered for the analysis, because public TCR beta signatures pointed to carriage of CMV infection along with the matching HLA type.

Including cysteine and phenylalanine, the CDR3 has 16 amino acids. Only the CDR3 DNA stays, 48 bases, in frame from base 1. The germline V gene yields MNHGY for CDR1 and SAAAGT for CDR2. The junction shows trimming of 6 bases on V and 1 base on J, plus 16 bases between the germline ends. Turning to this clonotype: What antigen it recognizes has not been identified. Base qualities are not provided; no much larger clone lies one nucleotide away.

Interpreted using the paper, the treatment or condition label stands for: in vitro stimulation with specific CMV peptide epitopes to enrich CMV-specific T cells. TCRdb names Illumina HiSeq 1500 as the instrument used. Through fastp at Q25 and MiXCR, TCRdb rebuilt clones from the public reads, retaining in-frame beta chains. All rows with the same CDR3 protein become a single entry with the most common DNA and genes. In all, the sample holds 640,000 or so distinct CDR3 sequences, and about 30% of those were seen once. 15% to 20% of the sample lies in the top ten. Points the paper makes about the study in general: The ex vivo response was dominated by HLA-C-restricted CMV-specific TCR beta clonotypes, and the single most frequent clonotype in two of eight donors was supplied by these HLA-C-restricted clonotypes. In both this cohort and an independent approximately 350-donor cohort, the cumulative frequency of public TCR beta family members distinguished carriers of CMV infection plus the relevant HLA type.

The chain is encoded by TRBV6-8 joined to TRBJ1-5; the D gene is possibly TRBD1, with 5 bases matching. This receptor was taken from a human donor in good health (CMV status not recorded). Some clones in this sample may be carry-over from other donors' samples. The sample here was cultured PBMCs, taken from culture after CMV antigen stimulation. The nucleotide sequence is TGTGCCAGCAGCCCTTGGGAGGGGAAGAGCAATCAGCCCCAGCATTTT. Its coded protein is CASSPWEGKSNQPQHF.